This TCR beta chain was retrieved from a study of regulatory T cells in long-lasting Graves disease. About the study: Persistent cases took antithyroid drugs over 5 years and stayed TSH receptor antibody positive. Broader study findings: Clonotypes that were public and shared totalled fewer than 3,500 in persistent patients versus 900 to 1,000 in new patients. Because few samples were included, accuracy may have been lower.

Indicated time point: persistent/refractory GD, antithyroid drugs over 5 years with positive TRAb. Generation of the TCR library employed RNA extracted from PBMCs. Patients met American Thyroid Association criteria for Graves' disease. Construction of the TCR beta libraries employed iRepertoire HTBI primers in conjunction with Arm-PCR of CDR3 regions. TCRdb itself ran the multiplex PCR reads through MiXCR, one entry per CDR3 protein. The repertoire holds roughly 470,000 distinct CDR3 sequences, with under 25% as singletons. Of note for this clonotype: Its antigen is not known.

The V and J ends lost 6 bases and 1 base respectively, with 9 bases between them. The CDR3 is 13 amino acids. Germline V gene data show CDR1 as ENHRY and CDR2 as SYGVKD. The material was peripheral blood mononuclear cells (PBMCs), obtained when the disease was refractory, from a patient treated with antithyroid drugs. This receptor was taken from a female donor with Graves disease. V gene TRBV10-3 combines with J gene TRBJ2-5; no firm D call. The CDR3: CAIRPTPQETQYF. CDR3 coding DNA: TGTGCCATCAGACCGACACCCCAAGAGACCCAGTACTTC.